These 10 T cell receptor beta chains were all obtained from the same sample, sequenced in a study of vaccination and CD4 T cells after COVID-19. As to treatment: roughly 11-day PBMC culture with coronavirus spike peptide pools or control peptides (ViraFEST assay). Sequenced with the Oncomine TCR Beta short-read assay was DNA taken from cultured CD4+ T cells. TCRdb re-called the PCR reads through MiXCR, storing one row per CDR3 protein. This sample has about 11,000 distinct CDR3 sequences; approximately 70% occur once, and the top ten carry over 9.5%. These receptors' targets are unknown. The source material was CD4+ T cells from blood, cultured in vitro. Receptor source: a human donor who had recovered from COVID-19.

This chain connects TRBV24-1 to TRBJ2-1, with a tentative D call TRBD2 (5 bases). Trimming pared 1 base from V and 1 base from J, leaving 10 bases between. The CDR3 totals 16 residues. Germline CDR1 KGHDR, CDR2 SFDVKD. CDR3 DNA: TGTGCCACCAGTGATTTAGTACCGGGATCCTACAATGAGCAGTTCTTC. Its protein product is CATSDLVPGSYNEQFF.

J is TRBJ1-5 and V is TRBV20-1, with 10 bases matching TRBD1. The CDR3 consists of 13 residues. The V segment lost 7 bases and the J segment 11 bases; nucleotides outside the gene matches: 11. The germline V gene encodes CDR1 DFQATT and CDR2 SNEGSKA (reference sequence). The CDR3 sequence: CSGSGTGDRAQHF. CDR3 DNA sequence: TGCAGTGGCTCCGGGACAGGGGATAGGGCCCAGCATTTT.

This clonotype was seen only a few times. The CDR3 bases are TGTGCCAGCAGCTTTTCGGATTCACCCCTCCACTTT. Protein sequence: CASSFSDSPLHF. This rearrangement joins TRBV7-2 to TRBJ1-6, with D unresolved. V was shortened by 3 bases and J by 8 bases, with 5 bases between the two germline ends. Germline V CDR1 and CDR2: SGHTA, FQGNSA. The CDR3 contains 12 residues.

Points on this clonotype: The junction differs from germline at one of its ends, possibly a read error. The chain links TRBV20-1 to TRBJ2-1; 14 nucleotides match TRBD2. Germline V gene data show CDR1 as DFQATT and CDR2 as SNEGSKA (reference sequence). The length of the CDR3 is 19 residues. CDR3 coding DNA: TGCAGTGCCCTCGGGGGGGGGACTAGCGGGAGTTCCTCCCACAATGAGCAGTTCTTC. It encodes CSALGGGTSGSSSHNEQFF.

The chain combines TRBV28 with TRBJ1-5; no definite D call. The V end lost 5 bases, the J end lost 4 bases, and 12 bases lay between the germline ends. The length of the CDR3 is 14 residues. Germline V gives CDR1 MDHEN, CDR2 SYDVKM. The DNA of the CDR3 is TGTGCCAGCAGTCCCCGACGGGTGAATCAGCCCCAGCATTTT. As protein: CASSPRRVNQPQHF.

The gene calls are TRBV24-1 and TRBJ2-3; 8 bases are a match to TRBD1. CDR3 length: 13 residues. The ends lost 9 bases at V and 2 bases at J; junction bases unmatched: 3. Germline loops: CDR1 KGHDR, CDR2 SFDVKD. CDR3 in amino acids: CATRTGPTDTQYF. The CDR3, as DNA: TGTGCCACCCGGACAGGGCCCACAGATACGCAGTATTTT.

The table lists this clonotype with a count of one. CDR3 coding DNA: TGCAGTGCCCAAATCAGGGACGGCTACACCTTC. Residues: CSAQIRDGYTF. This chain joins TRBV20-1 and TRBJ1-2; D is perhaps TRBD1 (5 bases). The CDR3 has 11 residues. The germline V and J ends were trimmed by 6 bases and 8 bases, with 13 bases remaining between them. The germline V gene has CDR1 DFQATT and CDR2 SNEGSKA (reference sequence).

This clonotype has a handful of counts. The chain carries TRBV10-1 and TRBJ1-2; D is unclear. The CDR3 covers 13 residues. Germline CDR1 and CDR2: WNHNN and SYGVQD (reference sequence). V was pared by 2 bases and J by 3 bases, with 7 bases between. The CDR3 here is CASSEMRDYGYTF. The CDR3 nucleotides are TGCGCCAGCAGTGAGATGAGGGACTATGGCTACACCTTC.

CDR3 DNA sequence: TGTGCCACCAGTGCCTCGATTGCCGGGACACTTTACAATGAGCAGTTCTTC. Translating it yields CATSASIAGTLYNEQFF. J is TRBJ2-1 and V is TRBV24-1; weak D call: TRBD1 (6 bases). CDR3 length equals 17 residues. Trimming took 5 bases from V and 4 from J, leaving 20 bases between them. Germline CDR1 is KGHDR and CDR2 is SFDVKD.

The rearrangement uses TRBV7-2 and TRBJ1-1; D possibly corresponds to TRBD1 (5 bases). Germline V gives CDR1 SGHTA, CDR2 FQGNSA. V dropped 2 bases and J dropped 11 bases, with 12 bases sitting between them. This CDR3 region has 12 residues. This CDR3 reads CASSLWGLVAFF. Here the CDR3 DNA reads TGTGCCAGCAGCTTATGGGGCCTCGTCGCTTTCTTT.